The 21 T cell receptor beta chains given below trace back to one sample, sequenced in a study of cytomegalovirus exposure and HLA in healthy donors. Only in-frame clones appear in the TCRdb table, and some are missing; sequencing was by immunoSEQ multiplex PCR. Of roughly 330,000 clones listed, 87% were seen once; the top ten hold 1.2%. Sequenced: PBMCs. The receptors were sampled from a woman aged 25 to 45 in good health and CMV-seropositive.

J is TRBJ1-1 and V is TRBV14, with D maybe TRBD1 (5 bases). Per the germline V gene, CDR1 is SGHDN and CDR2 is FVKESK. With 2 bases removed from V and 7 bases from J, the gap between germline ends came to 11 bases. CDR3 size: 13 residues. The DNA of the CDR3 is TGTGCCAGCAGCCAAAGGGTGGGACTTGAAGCTTTCTTT. This codes for CASSQRVGLEAFF.

The table lists this clone with a count of one. This chain connects TRBV27 to TRBJ2-7, with D perhaps assigned TRBD1 or TRBD2 (5 bases each). The CDR3 consists of 14 residues. The ends were cut back, 6 bases at V and 3 bases at J, with 15 bases in the middle. Germline loops: CDR1 MNHEY, CDR2 SMNVEV (reference sequence). CDR3 region: CASRGVVGNYEQYF. The CDR3 DNA sequence: TGTGCCAGCAGGGGGGTGGTGGGAAACTACGAGCAGTACTTC.

The chain recombines TRBV5-6 with TRBJ1-5; D perhaps matches TRBD1 (6 bases). CDR3 length: 14 residues. Germline loops: CDR1 SGHDT, CDR2 YYEEEE. V was pared by 2 bases and J by 3 bases, with 9 bases between. The CDR3 nucleotides are TGTGCCAGCAGCTTAGGACAGACCAATCAGCCCCAGCATTTT. This codes for CASSLGQTNQPQHF.

The chain has TRBV29-1 and TRBJ1-3, with D unresolved. This CDR3 is 10 amino acids long. V was pared by 7 bases and J by 4 bases, with 5 bases between. Germline V gene data show CDR1 as SQVTM and CDR2 as ANQGSEA. DNA for the CDR3: TGCAGCGGCCGAGGAAACACCATATATTTT. Translating it yields CSGRGNTIYF.

The chain combines TRBV7-2 with TRBJ2-1, with 14 positions matching TRBD2. V was clipped by 4 bases and J by 9 bases; unmatched bases: 2. This CDR3 spans 14 amino acids. Looked up from germline, CDR1 is SGHTA and CDR2 is FQGNSA. The CDR3 loop reads CASSSGLAGAEQFF. The CDR3 region has the DNA TGTGCCAGCAGCTCGGGACTAGCGGGGGCTGAGCAGTTCTTC.

This sequence joins TRBV28 and TRBJ2-2; D possibly matches TRBD1 or TRBD2 (6 bases each). The V gene's germline CDR1 is MDHEN and CDR2 SYDVKM. The CDR3 has 19 amino acids. The V end was cut by 6 bases, the J end by 1 base, with 24 bases between. CDR3 nucleotide sequence: TGTGCCAGCAGGCGAGGACAGCGAACTAGCAAGGAGAACACCGGGGAGCTGTTTTTT. Encoded protein: CASRRGQRTSKENTGELFF.

A single count supports this clone. V usage is TRBV30 and J usage is TRBJ1-5; tentative D call: TRBD1 (5 bases). Per germline, CDR1 GTSNPN and CDR2 SVGIG (reference sequence). V was pared by 2 bases and J by 6 bases, with 11 bases between. The CDR3 consists of 13 residues. CDR3 DNA sequence: TGTGCCTGGAGTTCGGGGGAACGTCAGCCCCAGCATTTT. It is translated as CAWSSGERQPQHF. The full variable domain, with the rest looked up from reference TRBV30 and TRBJ1-5, is SQTIHQWPATLVQPVGSPLSLECTVEGTSNPNLYWYRQAAGRGLQLLFYSVGIGQISSEVPQNLSASRPQDRQFILSSKKLLLSDSGFYLCAWSSGERQPQHFGDGTRLSIL.

The rearrangement joins TRBV5-1 to TRBJ1-1, with 7 positions matching TRBD1. V was pared by 0 bases and J by 5 bases, with 4 bases of the junction left unmatched. The CDR3 loop spans 14 amino acids. Germline V gene lookup returns CDR1 SGHRS and CDR2 YFSETQ. The CDR3 here is CASSLEGGRTEAFF. The DNA for the CDR3 is TGCGCCAGCAGCTTGGAAGGGGGCCGAACTGAAGCTTTCTTT.

As regards this clone: Other DNA sequences in the sample encode the same CDR3. This sequence joins TRBV5-1 and TRBJ1-2, with D unresolved. V lost 0 bases and J 2 bases, leaving 8 bases between the germline ends. Germline-derived CDR1 and CDR2 are SGHRS and YFSETQ. The CDR3 length is 14 residues. CDR3 loop: CASSLEGSNYGYTF. CDR3 sequence (DNA): TGCGCCAGCAGCTTGGAGGGCAGCAACTATGGCTACACCTTC.

The chain carries TRBV2 and TRBJ2-3; D unresolved. The CDR3 has 11 residues. V was pared by 8 bases and J by 1 base, with 4 bases between. Per germline, CDR1 SNHLY and CDR2 FYNNEI. CDR3 sequence: CASFRTDTQYF. CDR3 sequence (DNA): TGTGCCAGCTTTCGCACAGATACGCAGTATTTT.

Only a few counts were recorded for this clone. V usage is TRBV4-2 and J usage is TRBJ2-1; 11 bases match TRBD2. The CDR3 has 17 amino acids. The V and J ends lost 1 base and 3 bases, in that order; junction bases with no gene match: 5. Germline CDR1 is LGHNA and CDR2 is YNFKEQ. The CDR3 is CASSQVGTSGNYNEQFF. The CDR3, as DNA: TGTGCCAGCAGCCAAGTGGGGACTAGCGGAAACTACAATGAGCAGTTCTTC.

The sample holds a few counts of this clone. The chain links TRBV2 to TRBJ1-2; D gene uncertain. Germline-derived CDR1 and CDR2 are SNHLY and FYNNEI. The CDR3 has 12 residues. Between the trimmed V and J ends, which lost 6 bases and 8 bases, there was a span of 13 bases. The CDR3 spells CASRVILDGYTF. In nucleotides, the CDR3 is TGTGCCAGCAGGGTCATTTTAGACGGCTACACCTTC.

This chain uses TRBV4-3 with TRBJ2-3, with unresolved D. The V gene's germline CDR1 is LGHNA and CDR2 YSLEER. Trimming took off 0 bases at V and 11 bases at J, with 12 bases between the two ends. There are 13 residues in the CDR3. The chain's CDR3 is CASSQDSRGEQYF. CDR3 in DNA: TGCGCCAGCAGCCAAGATTCCCGTGGGGAGCAGTATTTT.

The gene calls are TRBV28 and TRBJ2-7; a weak D match, TRBD2 (6 bases). CDR1 is MDHEN and CDR2 is SYDVKM in the germline V gene. The CDR3 is made up of 12 amino acids. V was pared by 5 bases and J by 10 bases, with 15 bases between. CDR3 loop: CASSIETGEQYF. The DNA for the CDR3 is TGTGCCAGCAGTATCGAAACGGGGGAACAGTACTTC.

The rearrangement joins TRBV6-5 to TRBJ1-2, with 7 bases identical to TRBD1. The CDR3 consists of 15 residues. Germline V CDR1 and CDR2: MNHEY, SVGAGI. With 5 bases clipped from V and 7 bases from J, the junction kept 13 bases outside the gene matches. DNA for the CDR3: TGTGCCAGCAGTCGGTTGACGGCCAGGGGGTCTGGCTACACCTTC. As protein: CASSRLTARGSGYTF.

This clone came up a few times. The rearrangement uses TRBV27 and TRBJ1-2, with D unclear. V gave up 6 bases and J gave up 6 bases, with 2 bases separating them. Looked up from germline, CDR1 is MNHEY and CDR2 is SMNVEV (reference sequence). There are 9 residues in the CDR3. The CDR3 bases are TGTGCCAGCAGCGATGGCTACACCTTC. Translation: CASSDGYTF.

The rearrangement joins TRBV2 to TRBJ2-3; TRBD2 aligns across 11 bases. Germline V gives CDR1 SNHLY, CDR2 FYNNEI. This CDR3 has 15 amino acids. Trimming cost V 7 bases and J 5 bases; bases outside gene matches: 8. CDR3 loop: CASTNSGGVVDTQYF. The CDR3 bases are TGTGCCAGCACCAATAGCGGGGGGGTGGTAGATACGCAGTATTTT.

CDR3 nucleotides: TGCGCCAGCAGCCAAGCGGACAGTAGCAATCAGCCCCAGCATTTT. It codes for CASSQADSSNQPQHF. The genes are TRBV4-1 and TRBJ1-5, with a weak D call TRBD1 (6 bases). This CDR3 spans 15 amino acids. V lost 1 base and J 0 bases, leaving 7 bases between the germline ends. Looked up from germline, CDR1 is MGHRA and CDR2 is YSYEKL.

The chain couples TRBV7-2 to TRBJ2-7; D ambiguous. The CDR3 sequence is 14 residues long. The V end was cut by 1 base, the J end by 0 bases, with 7 bases between. Germline lookup yields CDR1 SGHTA and CDR2 FQGNSA. CDR3 sequence: CASSLDLSSYEQYF. CDR3 bases: TGTGCCAGCAGCTTAGACCTGAGCTCCTACGAGCAGTACTTC.

V is TRBV6-4 and J is TRBJ2-2; D remains ambiguous. V shed 2 bases and J shed 6 bases, with 10 bases lying between them. This CDR3 has 14 amino acids. CDR1 and CDR2 (germline): MRHNA, SNTAGT. The CDR3 DNA reads TGTGCCAGCAGTGACCCTAGAAAGCCCGGGGAGCTGTTTTTT. As protein: CASSDPRKPGELFF.

The chain joins TRBV5-6 to TRBJ1-2; D remains ambiguous. The germline V gene encodes CDR1 SGHDT and CDR2 YYEEEE. V was shortened by 1 base and J by 8 bases, with 12 bases between the two germline ends. This CDR3 contains 13 residues. The CDR3 DNA reads as TGTGCCAGCAGCTTGAAAGGCGCCGAGGGCTACACCTTC. It yields the protein CASSLKGAEGYTF.